These 24 T cell receptor beta chains were sequenced from one sample in a study of T cell responses to AZD1222 COVID-19 vaccine. Assay used: immunoSEQ multiplex PCR; TCRdb lists only in-frame clones, some missing. This sample has about 130,000 clones, with about 92% found just once. Sequences were derived from peripheral blood, sampled on day 0 of AZD1222 vaccination. The receptor source for this set is an adult in good health.

This chain joins TRBV19 and TRBJ2-1, with D hard to call. CDR3 length equals 18 residues. Trimming left V 0 bases short and J 9 bases short, with 24 bases between. Germline V gene lookup returns CDR1 LNHDA and CDR2 SQIVND (reference sequence). Here the CDR3 reads CASSIDLESQWIISEQFF. The CDR3 nucleotides read TGTGCCAGTAGTATAGATTTGGAATCTCAGTGGATAATAAGTGAGCAGTTCTTC. Full variable domain (remainder filled in from reference TRBV19 and TRBJ2-1): DGGITQSPKYLFRKEGQNVTLSCEQNLNHDAMYWYRQDPGQGLRLIYYSQIVNDFQKGDIAEGYSVSREKKESFPLTVTSAQKNPTAFYLCASSIDLESQWIISEQFFGPGTRLTVL.

V gene TRBV6-5 combines with J gene TRBJ1-4; D is perhaps TRBD1 (6 bases). CDR3 length equals 16 residues. Germline CDR1 reads MNHEY; CDR2 reads SVGAGI. V gave up 0 bases and J gave up 0 bases, with 8 bases separating them. CDR3 protein: CASSYSGAATNEKLFF. CDR3 coding DNA: TGTGCCAGCAGTTACTCGGGGGCCGCAACTAATGAAAAACTGTTTTTT.

As regards this clone: A much bigger clone sits one base away, suggesting this may be a read error. The chain carries TRBV27 and TRBJ2-1; D perhaps matches TRBD1 (6 bases). This CDR3 comprises 13 residues. The germline V gene has CDR1 MNHEY and CDR2 SMNVEV (reference sequence). Trimming took 4 bases from V and 2 from J, leaving 6 bases between them. CDR3 in DNA: TGTGCCAGCAGTTGGGACACCTACAATGAGCAGTTCTTC. Its protein product is CASSWDTYNEQFF.

The chain's CDR3 is CASSRGQGNSPLHF. The CDR3 coding sequence is TGTGCCAGTAGTAGAGGGCAGGGTAATTCACCCCTCCACTTT. This rearrangement joins TRBV19 to TRBJ1-6; possible D gene TRBD1, 5 bases. The CDR3 extends over 14 amino acids. Trimming took 4 bases from V and 6 from J, leaving 10 bases between them. CDR1 and CDR2 (germline): LNHDA, SQIVND (reference sequence).

The CDR3 region has the DNA TGTGCCAGCAGCTTGTCCAATCAGCCCCAGCATTTT. Protein: CASSLSNQPQHF. The chain joins TRBV5-6 to TRBJ1-5, with D uncertain. Trimming removed 1 base from V and 3 bases from J, with 2 bases in between. Germline V lookup: CDR1 SGHDT, CDR2 YYEEEE. This CDR3 region has 12 residues.

The rearrangement joins TRBV6-6 to TRBJ2-2; 11 positions match TRBD1. V was pared by 2 bases and J by 1 base, with 0 bases of the junction left unmatched. Germline CDR1 and CDR2: MNHNY and SVGAGI (reference sequence). The CDR3 consists of 16 residues. The CDR3 DNA is TGTGCCAGCAGTTACGGGACAGGGGGGAACACCGGGGAGCTGTTTTTT. Translating gives CASSYGTGGNTGELFF.

V is TRBV7-2 and J is TRBJ1-1; no definite D call. The V gene lost 1 base and the J gene lost 4 bases, with 10 bases spanning the gap. The CDR3 runs 14 residues. CDR1 is SGHTA and CDR2 is FQGNSA in the germline V gene. The CDR3 here is CASSLGGVVTEAFF. The CDR3 DNA reads as TGTGCCAGCAGCTTAGGCGGGGTGGTCACTGAAGCTTTCTTT.

This sequence joins TRBV25-1 and TRBJ1-6; no reliable D call. The CDR3 has 12 residues. V shed 1 base and J shed 11 bases, with 6 bases lying between them. Germline loops: CDR1 MGHDK, CDR2 SYGVNS. CDR3 loop: CASSESVPPLHF. The CDR3 DNA reads as TGTGCCAGCAGTGAATCGGTTCCACCCCTCCACTTT.

V gene TRBV10-3 combines with J gene TRBJ2-1; TRBD2 matches 13 bases. Germline-derived CDR1 and CDR2 are ENHRY and SYGVKD. Trimming removed 6 bases from V and 5 bases from J; junction bases left unmatched: 7. CDR3 size: 16 residues. The CDR3 region has the DNA TGTGCCATCAGCGTGGGACTAGCGGGGCAACACAATGAGCAGTTCTTC. Translation: CAISVGLAGQHNEQFF.

The chain links TRBV18 to TRBJ2-7; 8 bases match TRBD1. Germline CDR1 reads KGHSH; CDR2 reads LQKENI. The CDR3 has 17 residues. With V trimmed by 5 bases and J by 3 bases, 15 bases remained unmatched. The CDR3 DNA reads as TGTGCCAGCTCATCGGGACCTGACCGGGACAGGCACTACGAGCAGTACTTC. It translates to CASSSGPDRDRHYEQYF.

This chain links TRBV2 with TRBJ2-7, with TRBD1 matching over 10 bases. Germline V gene sequence: CDR1 SNHLY, CDR2 FYNNEI. Germline trimming cut 6 bases from V and 12 bases from J; bases unmatched to any gene: 17. This CDR3 region has 15 residues. The CDR3: CASRMGDRGIYSGYF. Written as DNA, the CDR3 is TGTGCCAGCAGGATGGGGGACAGGGGAATTTATTCAGGGTACTTC.

V gene TRBV21-1 combines with J gene TRBJ2-7; no DNA check was done on the table's D call, TRBD1. TRBV21-1 is designated a pseudogene. This CDR3 has 14 amino acids. The CDR3 loop is CASTTGTGAYEQYF. The DNA for the CDR3 is TGTGCCAGCACCACCGGGACAGGGGCCTACGAGCAGTACTTC.

CDR3 nucleotides: TGTGCCAGCAGCCAAGGGACATTCGGGGATACGCAGTATTTT. Translation: CASSQGTFGDTQYF. The chain is built from TRBV3-1 (or the pseudogene TRBV3-2) and TRBJ2-3, with TRBD1 as a possible D gene (5 bases). This CDR3 is 14 amino acids long. Trimming left V 1 base short and J 6 bases short, with 11 bases between. Per the germline V gene, CDR1 is LGHDT and CDR2 is YNNKEL (reference sequence).

The rearrangement uses TRBV19 and TRBJ1-5; TRBD1 aligns across 10 bases. J gave up 0 bases and V 6 bases, and 5 bases lay outside the gene matches. Germline loops: CDR1 LNHDA, CDR2 SQIVND (reference sequence). This CDR3 has 16 amino acids. This CDR3 is CASRRTGGNSNQPQHF. The CDR3 nucleotides are TGTGCCAGTAGACGGACAGGGGGGAATAGCAATCAGCCCCAGCATTTT.

The V gene is TRBV30, the J gene TRBJ1-1, with D perhaps TRBD1 (5 bases). This CDR3 region has 15 residues. V gave up 0 bases and J gave up 5 bases, with 16 bases separating them. Germline CDR1 is GTSNPN and CDR2 is SVGIG (reference sequence). The CDR3 sequence: CAWSVGSREITEAFF. CDR3 sequence (DNA): TGTGCCTGGAGTGTTGGCTCCAGGGAAATAACTGAAGCTTTCTTT. The variable domain in full, with the rest retrieved from reference TRBV30 and TRBJ1-1, is SQTIHQWPATLVQPVGSPLSLECTVEGTSNPNLYWYRQAAGRGLQLLFYSVGIGQISSEVPQNLSASRPQDRQFILSSKKLLLSDSGFYLCAWSVGSREITEAFFGQGTRLTVV.

V usage is TRBV30 and J usage is TRBJ1-3, with D maybe TRBD1 (5 bases). CDR1 is GTSNPN, CDR2 SVGIG, per germline (reference sequence). The ends were cut back, 2 bases at V and 2 bases at J, with 13 bases in the middle. The CDR3 contains 15 residues. The DNA for the CDR3 is TGTGCCTGGAGTTTGGGGGGGTTTGCTGGAAACACCATATATTTT. Amino acids: CAWSLGGFAGNTIYF.

The CDR3 spells CASSPTRAGGYNEQFF. The CDR3 region has the DNA TGTGCCAGCAGTCCCACCAGGGCGGGGGGCTACAATGAGCAGTTCTTC. This chain uses TRBV6-2 or TRBV6-3 with TRBJ2-1, with TRBD2 identical over 8 bases. Germline CDR1 and CDR2: MNHEY and SVGEGT. The J segment lost 3 bases and the V segment lost 5 bases, leaving 9 bases of the junction unmatched. This CDR3 has 16 amino acids.

The CDR3 is CASSQYSYEQYF. CDR3 bases: TGTGCCAGCAGCCAATATTCCTACGAGCAGTACTTC. J is TRBJ2-7 and V is TRBV3-1 (or the pseudogene TRBV3-2); D remains unclear. The CDR3 is 12 residues long. CDR1 and CDR2 (germline): LGHDT, YNNKEL (reference sequence). V was cut by 2 bases and J by 1 base, with 3 bases left in between.

The gene calls are TRBV6-5 and TRBJ1-5; no reliable D call. The CDR3 spans 13 residues. Germline V gene data show CDR1 as MNHEY and CDR2 as SVGAGI. V lost 7 bases, J lost 6 bases, and 13 bases lay in between. For the CDR3, the DNA is TGTGCCAGCATGGGTGGGGATGGTCAGCCCCAGCATTTT. This gives the protein CASMGGDGQPQHF.

CDR3 sequence reads: CASSQLTNTEAFF. CDR3 nucleotides: TGCGCCAGCAGCCAACTGACGAACACTGAAGCTTTCTTT. The V and J genes are TRBV4-3 and TRBJ1-1; no clear D. Germline V CDR1 and CDR2: LGHNA, YSLEER. Trimming left V 2 bases short and J 1 base short, with 5 bases between. The CDR3 runs to 13 residues.

V is TRBV7-2 and J is TRBJ1-4; 8 nucleotides agree with TRBD1. This CDR3 spans 14 amino acids. V shed 5 bases, J shed 5 bases, and the junction held 4 bases outside the gene matches. The germline V gene has CDR1 SGHTA and CDR2 FQGNSA. Here the CDR3 DNA reads TGTGCCAGCAGCGCGAGGACAGGGAATGAAAAACTGTTTTTT. It codes for CASSARTGNEKLFF.

On this clone itself: This same CDR3 is encoded by further DNA sequences in the sample. This rearrangement joins TRBV18 to TRBJ1-3; tentative D call: TRBD1 (5 bases). Germline V gene sequence: CDR1 KGHSH, CDR2 LQKENI. The length of the CDR3 is 14 residues. Trimming removed 2 bases from V and 2 bases from J, with 7 bases in between. Written as DNA, the CDR3 is TGTGCCAGCTCACCAGGACAAGCTGGAAACACCATATATTTT. Its translation is CASSPGQAGNTIYF.

The chain links TRBV5-8 to TRBJ1-2; a weak D match, TRBD1 (5 bases). V shed 0 bases and J shed 4 bases, with 16 bases lying between them. Looked up from germline, CDR1 is SGHTS and CDR2 is YDEGEE. The CDR3 totals 16 residues. The CDR3 DNA reads as TGTGCCAGCAGCTTGGGGATTACGGCCAGGGCCTATGGCTACACCTTC. This gives the protein CASSLGITARAYGYTF.

The rearrangement joins TRBV6-5 to TRBJ1-5; 8 bases are shared with TRBD1. The CDR3 length is 14 residues. The J segment lost 6 bases and the V segment lost 4 bases, leaving 5 bases of the junction unmatched. Germline V gene data show CDR1 as MNHEY and CDR2 as SVGAGI. The CDR3 is CASSFDRGTQPQHF. CDR3 nucleotide sequence: TGTGCCAGCAGTTTCGACAGGGGAACTCAGCCCCAGCATTTT.